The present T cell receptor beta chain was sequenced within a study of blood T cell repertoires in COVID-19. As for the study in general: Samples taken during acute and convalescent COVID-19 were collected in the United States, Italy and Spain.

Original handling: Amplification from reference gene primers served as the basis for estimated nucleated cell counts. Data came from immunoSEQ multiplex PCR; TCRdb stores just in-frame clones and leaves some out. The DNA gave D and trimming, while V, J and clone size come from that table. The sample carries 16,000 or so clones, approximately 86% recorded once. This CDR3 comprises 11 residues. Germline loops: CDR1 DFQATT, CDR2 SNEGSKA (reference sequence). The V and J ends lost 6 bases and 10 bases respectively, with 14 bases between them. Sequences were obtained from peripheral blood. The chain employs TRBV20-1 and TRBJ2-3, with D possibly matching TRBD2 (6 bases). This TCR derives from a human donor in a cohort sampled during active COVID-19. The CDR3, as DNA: TGCAGTGCCATGGACTACGTTGCGCAGTATTTT. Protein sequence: CSAMDYVAQYF.